A selection of T cell receptor beta chains follows, all from one sample in a study of PD-1 blockade in classical Hodgkin lymphoma. Repertoires were generated with immunoSEQ multiplex PCR, while TCRdb's copy carries only in-frame clones and drops some. Of 100,000 to 130,000 clones in the sample, roughly 87% were seen once. This specimen was peripheral blood mononuclear cells (PBMCs), taken before the second cycle of nivolumab. These receptors all stem from a human donor with classical Hodgkin lymphoma. CDR3s include the opening cysteine and the closing phenylalanine or tryptophan. The order of the fields is clone size, J gene, V gene, D gene, CDR3 protein, CDR3 DNA. A D gene is named only where the DNA matches it firmly. Not every row has a clone size; where given, it reads once, few, many or a size class.

>-|TRBJ2-1|TRBV29-1|TRBD2
CSVEDPILAGAGYNEQFF
TGCAGCGTTGAAGATCCGATCCTAGCGGGAGCGGGGTACAATGAGCAGTTCTTC
>few|TRBJ1-1|TRBV18|-
CASSQDSNTEAFF
TGTGCCAGCTCACAAGACAGTAACACTGAAGCTTTCTTT
>-|TRBJ2-7|TRBV28|-
CASSPKFFRPYEQYF
TGTGCCAGCAGCCCCAAGTTCTTTCGGCCCTACGAGCAGTACTTC
>-|TRBJ2-7|TRBV4-2|-
CASSQAGAGMQYF
TGTGCCAGCAGCCAAGCCGGGGCAGGGATGCAGTACTTC
>once|TRBJ2-1|TRBV6-6|TRBD2
CASSTGLAWTYNEQFF
TGTGCCAGCAGTACAGGACTAGCGTGGACCTACAATGAGCAGTTCTTC
>-|TRBJ2-7|TRBV4-1|TRBD2
CASSQERRETNEQYF
TGCGCCAGCAGCCAAGAAAGGCGGGAGACCAACGAGCAGTACTTC
>-|TRBJ1-2|TRBV7-9|-
CASSFQASGYGYTF
TGTGCCAGCAGCTTCCAGGCTTCTGGCTATGGCTACACCTTC
>-|TRBJ2-7|TRBV5-1|TRBD1
CASKTSTGSSYEQYF
TGCGCCAGCAAGACCTCGACAGGGAGCTCCTACGAGCAGTACTTC
>-|TRBJ1-5|TRBV6-6|TRBD1
CASRTDRGDLNQPQHF
TGTGCCAGCCGGACCGACAGGGGGGACCTTAATCAGCCCCAGCATTTT
>-|TRBJ2-7|TRBV13|-
CASSSIGGNTYEQYF
TGTGCCAGCAGCTCCATTGGGGGGAATACCTACGAGCAGTACTTC
>few|TRBJ1-1|TRBV2|-
CASRGDRRNTEAFF
TGTGCCAGCAGGGGAGACAGGAGGAACACTGAAGCTTTCTTT
>-|TRBJ2-7|TRBV18|-
CASSPLIYSYEQYF
TGTGCCAGCTCACCACTTATTTACTCCTACGAGCAGTACTTC
>-|TRBJ1-2|TRBV29-1|-
CSVPAFSSYTF
TGCAGCGTTCCTGCGTTTTCTAGCTACACCTTC
>-|TRBJ1-2|TRBV7-9|-
CASEGLYYGYTF
TGTGCCAGCGAGGGACTATACTATGGCTACACCTTC
>-|TRBJ2-1|TRBV30|TRBD2
CAWSVPLTSAFNEQFF
TGTGCCTGGAGTGTCCCTTTGACTAGCGCCTTTAATGAGCAGTTCTTC
>-|TRBJ1-5|TRBV11-2|-
CASSLSGYQPQHF
TGTGCCAGCAGCTTATCAGGGTATCAGCCCCAGCATTTT
>-|TRBJ2-5|TRBV29-1|-
CSVGGLQGRTETQYF
TGCAGCGTTGGAGGGTTGCAGGGTCGGACAGAGACCCAGTACTTC
>-|TRBJ1-1|TRBV18|-
CASSQQKNTEAFF
TGTGCCAGCTCACAACAGAAGAACACTGAAGCTTTCTTT
>-|TRBJ2-1|TRBV29-1|TRBD2
CSVGGTSGRALYNEQFF
TGCAGCGTTGGAGGGACTAGCGGGAGGGCCCTATACAATGAGCAGTTCTTC
>few|TRBJ1-1|TRBV5-1|-
CASSLGGTQNTEAFF
TGCGCCAGCAGCTTGGGCGGGACGCAGAACACTGAAGCTTTCTTT
>-|TRBJ2-1|TRBV29-1|TRBD2
CSVERDYAQTYNEQFF
TGCAGCGTTGAACGGGACTACGCGCAAACCTACAATGAGCAGTTCTTC
>-|TRBJ1-2|TRBV10-2|-
CASSESPGDGYTF
TGCGCCAGCAGTGAATCACCAGGGGATGGCTACACCTTC
>-|TRBJ2-7|TRBV28|TRBD2
CASSLFLAATYEQYF
TGTGCCAGCAGTTTGTTTCTAGCGGCAACCTACGAGCAGTACTTC
>-|TRBJ1-1|TRBV2|TRBD1
CASGQENTEAFF
TGTGCCAGCGGACAGGAGAACACTGAAGCTTTCTTT
>few|TRBJ1-2|TRBV7-9|-
CASSLGSYGYTF
TGTGCCAGCAGCTTAGGATCGTATGGCTACACCTTC
>-|TRBJ2-1|TRBV6-6|-
CASSPLGGEWYNEQFF
TGTGCCAGCAGCCCATTAGGGGGGGAGTGGTACAATGAGCAGTTCTTC
>-|TRBJ1-4|TRBV5-6|-
CASSLRREKLFF
TGTGCCAGCAGCTTGAGACGGGAAAAACTGTTTTTT
>-|TRBJ1-2|TRBV28|TRBD1
CASRTTGGYGYTF
TGTGCCAGCAGAACGACAGGGGGTTATGGCTACACCTTC
>-|TRBJ2-3|TRBV27|-
CASRPQGTTDTQYF
TGTGCCAGCAGGCCTCAGGGGACCACAGATACGCAGTATTTT
>-|TRBJ1-1|TRBV7-2|TRBD1
CASSLDRDRLRTEAFF
TGTGCCAGCAGCTTAGATAGGGACAGGTTACGAACTGAAGCTTTCTTT
>-|TRBJ1-1|TRBV19|-
CASSPRSSTEAFF
TGTGCCAGTAGTCCTAGGTCGTCCACTGAAGCTTTCTTT
>-|TRBJ2-6|TRBV10-1|TRBD1
CASSETRSGGRPGANVLTF
TGCGCCAGCAGTGAAACGCGGTCAGGGGGTCGTCCTGGGGCCAACGTCCTGACTTTC
>-|TRBJ1-6|TRBV30|-
CAWRSWGRNSPLHF
TGTGCCTGGAGAAGTTGGGGTAGGAATTCACCCCTCCACTTT
>-|TRBJ1-3|TRBV21-1|-
CASSKAGDSHSGNTIYF
TGTGCCAGCAGCAAAGCCGGGGACAGTCACTCTGGAAACACCATATATTTT
>many|TRBJ1-2|TRBV2|-
CASSENGDYGYTF
TGTGCCAGCAGTGAAAATGGGGACTATGGCTACACCTTC
>-|TRBJ2-3|TRBV9|-
CASSASTDTQYF
TGTGCCAGCAGCGCGTCCACAGATACGCAGTATTTT
>once|TRBJ2-3|TRBV9|-
CASSNQAASTDTQYF
TGTGCCAGCAGCAACCAAGCGGCTAGCACAGATACGCAGTATTTT
>-|TRBJ2-7|TRBV6-1|TRBD1
CASIRDRGDYEQYF
TGTGCCAGCATTCGGGACAGGGGGGACTACGAGCAGTACTTC
>once|TRBJ2-7|TRBV18|-
CASSPDTYEQYF
TGTGCCAGCTCACCAGACACCTACGAGCAGTACTTC
>once|TRBJ1-5|TRBV5-5|-
CASSPTYRTNQPQHF
TGTGCCAGCAGCCCGACCTACCGAACGAATCAGCCCCAGCATTTT
>-|TRBJ1-2|TRBV5-6|-
CASSVTGLFGYGYTF
TGTGCCAGCAGCGTGACAGGCCTGTTCGGCTATGGCTACACCTTC
>-|TRBJ2-3|TRBV18|TRBD2
CASSPPGLAGDTQYF
TGTGCCAGCTCACCACCGGGACTAGCAGGAGATACGCAGTATTTT
>-|TRBJ2-2|TRBV7-2|-
CASSFSGTVFKSAGELFF
TGTGCCAGCAGCTTTTCCGGGACTGTCTTCAAGTCCGCCGGGGAGCTGTTTTTT
>-|TRBJ2-7|TRBV28|-
CASSLYSLTVRSSYEQYF
TGTGCCAGCAGTTTATATAGTTTGACAGTAAGAAGCTCCTACGAGCAGTACTTC
>-|TRBJ1-5|TRBV6-5|-
CASSRHGDSNQPQHF
TGTGCCAGCAGTCGCCACGGTGATAGCAATCAGCCCCAGCATTTT
>-|TRBJ1-1|TRBV6-5|-
CASRGNTNTEAFF
TGTGCCAGCAGGGGGAACACAAACACTGAAGCTTTCTTT
>-|TRBJ1-1|TRBV27|TRBD1
CASSLPGQGYSEAFF
TGTGCCAGCAGTTTGCCGGGACAGGGGTATTCTGAAGCTTTCTTT
>-|TRBJ1-2|TRBV6-6|-
CASSAGRPSGYTF
TGTGCCAGCAGTGCCGGGCGGCCCTCCGGCTACACCTTC
>once|TRBJ1-5|TRBV28|TRBD1
CASSFGQGDQPQHF
TGTGCCAGCAGTTTCGGCCAGGGGGATCAGCCCCAGCATTTT
>-|TRBJ2-7|TRBV6-1|TRBD2
CASNRAGANEQYF
TGTGCCAGCAACCGAGCGGGAGCGAACGAGCAGTACTTC
>-|TRBJ2-5|TRBV9|TRBD2
CASSVLFGGSPQETQYF
TGTGCCAGCAGCGTATTATTTGGCGGGAGCCCCCAAGAGACCCAGTACTTC
>-|TRBJ2-7|TRBV30|-
CAWSVIQEQYF
TGTGCCTGGAGTGTAATACAGGAGCAGTACTTC
>-|TRBJ1-5|TRBV28|TRBD1
CASTWDRETFQPQHF
TGTGCCAGCACCTGGGACAGGGAGACGTTTCAGCCCCAGCATTTT